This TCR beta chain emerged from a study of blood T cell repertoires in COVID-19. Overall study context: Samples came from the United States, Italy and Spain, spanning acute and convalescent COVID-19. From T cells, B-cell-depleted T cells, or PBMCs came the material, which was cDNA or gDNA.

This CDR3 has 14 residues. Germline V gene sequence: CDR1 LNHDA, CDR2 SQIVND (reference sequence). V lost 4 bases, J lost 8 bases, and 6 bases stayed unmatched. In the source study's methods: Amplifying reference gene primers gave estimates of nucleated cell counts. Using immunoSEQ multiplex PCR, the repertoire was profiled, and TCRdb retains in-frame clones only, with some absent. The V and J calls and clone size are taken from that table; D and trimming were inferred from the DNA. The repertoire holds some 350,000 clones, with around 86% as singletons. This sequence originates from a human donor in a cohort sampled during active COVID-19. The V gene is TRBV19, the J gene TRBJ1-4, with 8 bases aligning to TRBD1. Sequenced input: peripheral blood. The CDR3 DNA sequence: TGTGCCAGTAGTAGGGGACAGGTCGGCGAAAAACTGTTTTTT. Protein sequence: CASSRGQVGEKLFF. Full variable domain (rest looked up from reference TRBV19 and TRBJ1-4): DGGITQSPKYLFRKEGQNVTLSCEQNLNHDAMYWYRQDPGQGLRLIYYSQIVNDFQKGDIAEGYSVSREKKESFPLTVTSAQKNPTAFYLCASSRGQVGEKLFFGSGTQLSVL.